The 5 T cell receptor delta chains presented below share a single source sample, sequenced in a study of Vγ9Vδ2 T cells in congenital toxoplasmosis. TRGC- and TRDC-specific primers primed one-tube template-switch reverse transcription to make cDNA. The TRGC primer was designed to target TRGC1 and TRGC2 alike. TCRdb used CATT to re-call clones from the reads. The data show some 800 delta-chain clones, with approximately 12% seen just once and under 15% held by the top ten. Sequenced input: gamma-delta T cells from blood. The receptors here all came from a child under 10 years old born to a mother with Toxoplasma gondii infection during pregnancy, either congenitally infected or uninfected (not recorded which).

This clone is labeled as large (0.1 to 1%). The identical CDR3 is also encoded by other nucleotide sequences in the sample. The V gene is TRDV1, the J gene TRDJ1; D remains unclear. V gave up 3 bases and J gave up 4 bases, with 12 bases separating them. This CDR3 spans 14 amino acids. CDR1 and CDR2 (germline): TSWWSYY, QGS. CDR3: CALGEQSLSDKLIF. CDR3 DNA sequence: TGTGCTCTTGGGGAGCAAAGTCTCAGCGATAAACTCATCTTT.

This clone was observed a few times. Since a far larger clone is one base different, this is likely a read error. The chain uses TRDV1 and TRDJ1, with TRDD3 matching 13 bases. Germline CDR1 reads TSWWSYY; CDR2 reads QGS. The CDR3 sequence is 20 residues long. V gave up 5 bases and J gave up 5 bases; unmatched junction bases: 20. The CDR3 DNA reads as TGTGCTCTTGGGAAAGGGTCCATCGGACCTACTGGGGGATACGAAGATAAACTCATCTTT. Its translation is CALGKGSIGPTGGYEDKLIF.

To note about this clone: A far bigger clonotype differs at one base, so this is likely a read error. The rearrangement links TRDV1 to TRDJ3; the match to TRDD2 covers 9 bases. CDR1 is TSWWSYY, CDR2 QGS, per germline. This CDR3 is built from 23 residues. The CDR3 reads CALGSGCGLPTSGYIWDTQQMFF. The CDR3 nucleotides are TGTGCTCTTGGGAGCGGGTGCGGCCTTCCTACGTCTGGGTACATTTGGGACACCCAACAGATGTTTTTC.

With respect to this clone: A much larger clone differs by one base, so this may be a read error. The V call is TRDV2, the J call TRDJ1; 7 bases align to TRDD3. CDR1 is GEAIGNYY and CDR2 is EKD in the germline V gene. CDR3 length: 19 amino acids. The J segment lost 0 bases and the V segment lost 6 bases, leaving 21 bases of the junction unmatched. Here the CDR3 DNA reads TGTGCCTGTAACATTCGCTATGGGGGACCCTCGCCGTACACCGATAAACTCATCTTT. Its protein product is CACNIRYGGPSPYTDKLIF.

In regard to this clone: Given a much more abundant clone one base away, this may be a read error. This chain joins TRDV2 and TRDJ1; TRDD3 agrees at 8 bases. This CDR3 region has 18 residues. CDR1 and CDR2 (germline): GEAIGNYY, EKD. The CDR3 sequence: CASEALGDRPGYTDKLIF. CDR3 DNA: TGTGCCAGTGAGGCCCTGGGGGACCGACCGGGGTACACCGATAAACTCATCTTT.